This T cell receptor beta chain was identified in a study of CD8+CD57+ T cells in acquired aplastic anemia. According to the study, genomic DNA was the template for TCR beta VDJ and CDR3 profiling. MiXCR, applied by TCRdb to the reads, yields one record per CDR3 protein. The sample yields 150,000 to 200,000 distinct CDR3 sequences, around half seen once. Worth noting for this clonotype: This may be a read error, as it is one base from a much larger clone.

Patients chosen for sequencing had shown CD8+CD57+ cell expansion by flow cytometry. This CDR3 contains 14 residues. CDR1 is SNHLY and CDR2 is FYNNEI in the germline V gene. Material for sequencing was sorted CD4+, CD8+, or CD8+CD57+ T cells (not recorded which) from PBMCs. V is TRBV2 and J is TRBJ2-6; maybe TRBD1 (5 bases). The clonotype comes from a human donor with aplastic anemia. The CDR3 DNA sequence: TGTGCCCTAGTAAAGAGCTCTGGGGCCAACGTCCTGGCTTTC. Protein product: CALVKSSGANVLAF. The full variable domain, its missing parts supplied by reference TRBV2 and TRBJ2-6, is EPEVTQTPSHQVTQMGQEVILRCVPISNHLYFYWYRQILGQKVEFLVSFYNNEISEKSEIFDDQFSVERPDGSNFTLKIRSTKLEDSAMYFCALVKSSGANVLAFGAGSRLTVL.